This T cell receptor beta chain is drawn from a study of blood T cell repertoires in COVID-19. As for the study in general: Samples representing acute and convalescent COVID-19 were sourced from the United States, Italy and Spain. Nucleic acid was either cDNA or gDNA, and it came from T cells, B-cell-depleted T cells, or PBMCs.

Between the trimmed V and J ends, which lost 8 bases and 4 bases, there was a span of 14 bases. Looked up from germline, CDR1 is LNHDA and CDR2 is SQIVND (reference sequence). The CDR3 is made up of 13 amino acids. Source study methods: Counts of nucleated cells, estimated from reference gene primer amplification, were obtained. Only in-frame clones appear in the TCRdb table, and some are missing; sequencing was by immunoSEQ multiplex PCR. The D gene and trimming were derived from the DNA, and the V and J assignments and clone size from that table. The sample comprises 250,000 to 350,000 clones, approximately 87% of which are singletons, and around 8% rests with the top ten.

This receptor was obtained from a woman between 45 and 60 years old who had recovered from COVID-19. The sample taken for sequencing was peripheral blood. The rearrangement joins TRBV19 to TRBJ1-1, with D perhaps TRBD1 (5 bases). CDR3 residues: CASSTVAGTEAFF. CDR3 sequence (DNA): TGTGCCAGTTCGACAGTGGCTGGCACTGAAGCTTTCTTT.